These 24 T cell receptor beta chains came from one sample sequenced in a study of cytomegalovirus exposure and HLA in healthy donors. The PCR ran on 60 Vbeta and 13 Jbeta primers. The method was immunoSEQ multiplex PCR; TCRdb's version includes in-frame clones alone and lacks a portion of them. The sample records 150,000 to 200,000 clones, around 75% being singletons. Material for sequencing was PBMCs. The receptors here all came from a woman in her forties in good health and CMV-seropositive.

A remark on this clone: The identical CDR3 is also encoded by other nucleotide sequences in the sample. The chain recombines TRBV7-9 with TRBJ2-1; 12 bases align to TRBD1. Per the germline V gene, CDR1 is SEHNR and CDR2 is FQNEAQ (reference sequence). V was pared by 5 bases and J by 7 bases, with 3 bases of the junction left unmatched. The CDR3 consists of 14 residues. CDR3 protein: CASSPGQGANEQFF. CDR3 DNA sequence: TGTGCCAGCAGCCCGGGACAGGGGGCGAATGAGCAGTTCTTC.

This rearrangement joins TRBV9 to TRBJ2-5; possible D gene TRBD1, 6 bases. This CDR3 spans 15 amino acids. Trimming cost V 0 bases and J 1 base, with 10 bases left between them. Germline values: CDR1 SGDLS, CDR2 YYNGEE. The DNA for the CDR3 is TGTGCCAGCAGCGTAGTAACAGGGCCCCAAGAGACCCAGTACTTC. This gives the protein CASSVVTGPQETQYF.

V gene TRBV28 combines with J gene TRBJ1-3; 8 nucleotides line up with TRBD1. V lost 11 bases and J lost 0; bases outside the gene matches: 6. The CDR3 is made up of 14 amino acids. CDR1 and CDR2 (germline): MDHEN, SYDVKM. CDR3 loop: CAWSDRASGNTIYF. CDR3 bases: TGTGCCTGGTCGGACAGGGCCTCTGGAAACACCATATATTTT.

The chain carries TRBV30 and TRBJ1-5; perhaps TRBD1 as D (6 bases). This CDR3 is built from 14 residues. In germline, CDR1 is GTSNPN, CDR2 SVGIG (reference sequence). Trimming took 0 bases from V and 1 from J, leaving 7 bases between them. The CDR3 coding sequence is TGTGCCTGGAGTGTGGGGACAAGCAATCAGCCCCAGCATTTT. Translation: CAWSVGTSNQPQHF.

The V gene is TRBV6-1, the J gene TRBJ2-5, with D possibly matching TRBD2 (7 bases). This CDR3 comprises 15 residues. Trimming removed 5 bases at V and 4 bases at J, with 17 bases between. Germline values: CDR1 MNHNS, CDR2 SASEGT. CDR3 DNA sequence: TGTGCCAGCAGTCCCGTGGGAGGGGGAGGAGAGACCCAGTACTTC. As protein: CASSPVGGGGETQYF.

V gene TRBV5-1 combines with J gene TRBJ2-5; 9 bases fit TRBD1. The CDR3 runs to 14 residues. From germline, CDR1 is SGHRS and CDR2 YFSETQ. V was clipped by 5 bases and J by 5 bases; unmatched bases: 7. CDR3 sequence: CASRQMTGGETQYF. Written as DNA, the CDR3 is TGCGCCAGCAGACAGATGACAGGGGGGGAGACCCAGTACTTC.

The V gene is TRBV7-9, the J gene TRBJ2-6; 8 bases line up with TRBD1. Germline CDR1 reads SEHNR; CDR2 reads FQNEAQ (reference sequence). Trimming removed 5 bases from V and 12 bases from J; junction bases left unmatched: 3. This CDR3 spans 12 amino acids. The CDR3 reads CASSRGQGVLTF. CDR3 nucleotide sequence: TGTGCCAGCAGCCGCGGACAGGGCGTCCTGACTTTC.

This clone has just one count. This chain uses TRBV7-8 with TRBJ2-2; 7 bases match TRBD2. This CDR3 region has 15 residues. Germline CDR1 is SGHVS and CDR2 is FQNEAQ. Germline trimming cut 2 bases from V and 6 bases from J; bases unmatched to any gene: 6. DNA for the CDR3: TGTGCCAGCAGCTTAACTACTAGCGTGGCCGGGGAGCTGTTTTTT. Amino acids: CASSLTTSVAGELFF.

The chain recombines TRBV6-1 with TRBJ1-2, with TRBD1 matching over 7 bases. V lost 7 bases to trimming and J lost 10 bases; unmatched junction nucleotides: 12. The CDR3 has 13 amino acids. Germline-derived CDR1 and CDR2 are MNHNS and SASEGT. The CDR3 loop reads CASKISGQWDYTF. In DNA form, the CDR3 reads TGTGCCAGCAAGATTTCGGGACAGTGGGACTACACCTTC.

The CDR3 coding sequence is TGCAGCGGCGGATTGGGGACAGAGTACAATGAGCAGTTCTTC. This encodes CSGGLGTEYNEQFF. This chain joins TRBV29-1 and TRBJ2-1; 7 nucleotides line up with TRBD1. CDR3 size: 14 residues. Trimming took 7 bases from V and 4 from J; bases not matched to a gene: 10. Per germline, CDR1 SQVTM and CDR2 ANQGSEA.

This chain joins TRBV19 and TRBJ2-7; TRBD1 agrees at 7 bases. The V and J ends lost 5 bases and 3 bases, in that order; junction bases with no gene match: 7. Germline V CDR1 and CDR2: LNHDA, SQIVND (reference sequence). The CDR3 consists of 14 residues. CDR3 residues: CASSSRQGDYEQYF. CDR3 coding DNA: TGTGCCAGTAGTTCCAGACAGGGTGACTACGAGCAGTACTTC.

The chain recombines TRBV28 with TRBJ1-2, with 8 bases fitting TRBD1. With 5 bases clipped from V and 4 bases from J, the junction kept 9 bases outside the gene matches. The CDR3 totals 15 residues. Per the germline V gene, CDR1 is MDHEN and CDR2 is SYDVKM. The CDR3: CASSNLTGDPYGYTF. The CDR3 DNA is TGTGCCAGCAGTAATCTGACAGGGGATCCCTATGGCTACACCTTC.

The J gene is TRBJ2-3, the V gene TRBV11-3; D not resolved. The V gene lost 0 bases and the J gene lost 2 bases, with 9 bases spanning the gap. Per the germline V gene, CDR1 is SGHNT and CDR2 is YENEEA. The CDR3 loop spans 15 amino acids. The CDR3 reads CASSLEGSYTDTQYF. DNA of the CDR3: TGTGCCAGCAGCTTAGAGGGCAGCTACACAGATACGCAGTATTTT.

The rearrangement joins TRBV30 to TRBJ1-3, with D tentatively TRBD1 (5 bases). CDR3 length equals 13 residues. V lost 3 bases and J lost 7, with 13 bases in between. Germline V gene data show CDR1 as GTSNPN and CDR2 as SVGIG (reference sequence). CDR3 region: CAWRRGNLNTIYF. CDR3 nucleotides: TGTGCCTGGAGGCGGGGGAACTTGAACACCATATATTTT.

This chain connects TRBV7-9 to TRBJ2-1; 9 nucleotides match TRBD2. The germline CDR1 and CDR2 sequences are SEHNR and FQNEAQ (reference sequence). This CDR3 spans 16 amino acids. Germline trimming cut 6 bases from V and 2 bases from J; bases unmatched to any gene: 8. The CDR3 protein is CASRRGTSRPYNEQFF. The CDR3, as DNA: TGTGCCAGCAGACGAGGGACTAGCCGTCCCTACAATGAGCAGTTCTTC.

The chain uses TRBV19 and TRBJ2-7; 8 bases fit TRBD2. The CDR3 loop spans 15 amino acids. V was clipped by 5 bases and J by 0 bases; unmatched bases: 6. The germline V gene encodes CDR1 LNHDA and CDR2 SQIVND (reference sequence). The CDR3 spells CASSGLAGSSYEQYF. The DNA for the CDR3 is TGTGCCAGTAGTGGGCTAGCGGGTAGCTCCTACGAGCAGTACTTC.

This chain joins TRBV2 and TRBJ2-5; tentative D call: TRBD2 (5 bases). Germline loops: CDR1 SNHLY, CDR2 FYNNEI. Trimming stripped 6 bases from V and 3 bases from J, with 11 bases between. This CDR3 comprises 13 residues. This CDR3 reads CASRPGGEETQYF. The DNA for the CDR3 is TGTGCCAGCAGACCAGGAGGAGAAGAGACCCAGTACTTC.

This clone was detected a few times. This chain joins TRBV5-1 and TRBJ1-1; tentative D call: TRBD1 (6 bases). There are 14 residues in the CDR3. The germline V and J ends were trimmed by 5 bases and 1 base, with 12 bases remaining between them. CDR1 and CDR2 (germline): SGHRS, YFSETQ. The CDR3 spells CASRNEQGNTEAFF. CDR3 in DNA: TGCGCCAGCAGAAACGAACAGGGGAACACTGAAGCTTTCTTT.

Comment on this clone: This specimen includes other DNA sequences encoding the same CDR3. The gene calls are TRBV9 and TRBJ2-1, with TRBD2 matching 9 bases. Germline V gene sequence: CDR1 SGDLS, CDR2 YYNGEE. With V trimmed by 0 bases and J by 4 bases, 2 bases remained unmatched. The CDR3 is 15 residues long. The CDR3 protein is CASSVVSGGYNEQFF. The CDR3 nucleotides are TGTGCCAGCAGCGTAGTTAGCGGGGGTTACAATGAGCAGTTCTTC.

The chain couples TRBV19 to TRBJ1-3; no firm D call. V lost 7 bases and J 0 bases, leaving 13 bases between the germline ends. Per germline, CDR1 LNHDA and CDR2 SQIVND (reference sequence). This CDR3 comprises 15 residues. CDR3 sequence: CASTKTGSSGNTIYF. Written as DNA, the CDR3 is TGTGCCAGTACCAAGACTGGAAGCTCTGGAAACACCATATATTTT.

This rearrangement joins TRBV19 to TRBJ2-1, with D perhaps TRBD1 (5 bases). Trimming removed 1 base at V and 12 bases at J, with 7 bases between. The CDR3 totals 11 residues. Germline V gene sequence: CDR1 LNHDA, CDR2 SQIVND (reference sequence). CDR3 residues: CASSIGRGQFF. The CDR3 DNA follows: TGTGCCAGTAGTATAGGAAGGGGGCAGTTCTTC.

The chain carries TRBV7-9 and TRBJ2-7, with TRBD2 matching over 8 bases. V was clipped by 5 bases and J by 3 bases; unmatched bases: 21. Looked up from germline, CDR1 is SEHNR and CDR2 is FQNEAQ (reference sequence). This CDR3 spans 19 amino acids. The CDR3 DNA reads TGTGCCAGCAGCCCCCCCGGGGGGGCCCTGGGACTCGAACTCTACGAGCAGTACTTC. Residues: CASSPPGGALGLELYEQYF.

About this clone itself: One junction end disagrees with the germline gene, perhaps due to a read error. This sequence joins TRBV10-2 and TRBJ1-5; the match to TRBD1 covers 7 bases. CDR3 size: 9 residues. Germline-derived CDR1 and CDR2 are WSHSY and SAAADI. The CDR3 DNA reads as TGCGCCAGCAGTCGGGACAGAGATTTT. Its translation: CASSRDRDF.

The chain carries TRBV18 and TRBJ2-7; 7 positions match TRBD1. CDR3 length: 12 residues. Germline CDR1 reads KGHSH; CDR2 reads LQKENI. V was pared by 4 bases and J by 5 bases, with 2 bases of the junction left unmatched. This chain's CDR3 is CASSQQGNEQYF. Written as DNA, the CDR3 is TGTGCCAGCTCACAACAGGGGAACGAGCAGTACTTC.